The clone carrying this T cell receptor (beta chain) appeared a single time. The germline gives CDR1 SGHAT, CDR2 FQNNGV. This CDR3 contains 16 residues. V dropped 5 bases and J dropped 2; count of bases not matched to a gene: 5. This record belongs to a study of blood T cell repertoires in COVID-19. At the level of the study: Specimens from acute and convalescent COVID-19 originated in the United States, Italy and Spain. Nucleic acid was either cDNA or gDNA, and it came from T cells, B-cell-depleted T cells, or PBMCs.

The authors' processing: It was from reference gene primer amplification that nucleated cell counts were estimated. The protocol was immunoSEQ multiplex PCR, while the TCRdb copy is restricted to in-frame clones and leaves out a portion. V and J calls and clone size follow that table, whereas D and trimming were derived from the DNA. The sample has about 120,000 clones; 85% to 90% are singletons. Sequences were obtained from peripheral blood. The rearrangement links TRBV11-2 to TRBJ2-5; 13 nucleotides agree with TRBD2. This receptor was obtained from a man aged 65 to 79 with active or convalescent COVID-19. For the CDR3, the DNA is TGTGCCAGCAGCGTTTTACTAGCGGGAGGGCAAGAGACCCAGTACTTC. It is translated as CASSVLLAGGQETQYF.